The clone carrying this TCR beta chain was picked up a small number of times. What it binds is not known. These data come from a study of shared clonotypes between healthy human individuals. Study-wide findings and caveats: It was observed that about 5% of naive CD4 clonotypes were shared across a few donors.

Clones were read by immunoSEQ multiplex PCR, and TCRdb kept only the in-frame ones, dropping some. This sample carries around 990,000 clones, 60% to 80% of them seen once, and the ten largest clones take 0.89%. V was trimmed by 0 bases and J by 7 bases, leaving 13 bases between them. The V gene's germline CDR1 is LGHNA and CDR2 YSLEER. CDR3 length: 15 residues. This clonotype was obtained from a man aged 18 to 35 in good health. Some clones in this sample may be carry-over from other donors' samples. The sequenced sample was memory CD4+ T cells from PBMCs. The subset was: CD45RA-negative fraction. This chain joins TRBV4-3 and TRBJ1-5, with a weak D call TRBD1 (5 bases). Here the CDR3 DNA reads TGCGCCAGCAGCCAAGATAGTCAGGGAAGGCAGCCCCAGCATTTT. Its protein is CASSQDSQGRQPQHF.